One sample yielded the 26 T cell receptor beta chains listed below, sequenced in a study of memory CD4+ T cells and cytomegalovirus serostatus. Single viable CD3+CD4+CD8-CD45RO+ cells were sorted as the memory CD4+ T cells. Sequencing used immunoSEQ multiplex PCR; TCRdb keeps in-frame clones, though not all of them. Of 60,000 to 75,000 clones listed, over 60% are singletons. The specimen sequenced was memory CD4+ T cells from blood. The source of these receptors is an adult in good health and CMV-seronegative. Some clones in this sample may be carry-over from other donors' samples.

This chain connects TRBV6-5 to TRBJ1-1, with 9 bases matching TRBD1. The CDR3 has 15 amino acids. V lost 1 base, J lost 5 bases, and 5 bases stayed unmatched. Per germline, CDR1 MNHEY and CDR2 SVGAGI. The CDR3 DNA is TGTGCCAGCAGTTACTTCGGACAGGGGTGGACTGAAGCTTTCTTT. Translating it yields CASSYFGQGWTEAFF.

The V and J genes are TRBV9 and TRBJ2-3; 7 nucleotides line up with TRBD1. Germline V gene lookup returns CDR1 SGDLS and CDR2 YYNGEE. V dropped 4 bases and J dropped 6; count of bases not matched to a gene: 11. The CDR3 consists of 15 residues. The CDR3 DNA reads as TGTGCCAGCAGCAACCGGGACAGACCTTGGGATACGCAGTATTTT. It codes for CASSNRDRPWDTQYF.

The chain combines TRBV6-1 with TRBJ1-5, with 7 bases aligning to TRBD1. The junction had 12 bases not matched to a gene; V was cut back by 2 bases and J by 11 bases. Germline V gene data show CDR1 as MNHNS and CDR2 as SASEGT. The CDR3 loop spans 15 amino acids. The CDR3 protein is CASSESTQGVGSQHF. DNA for the CDR3: TGTGCCAGCAGTGAATCTACGCAGGGGGTTGGGTCCCAGCATTTT.

The V call is TRBV6-5, the J call TRBJ2-7; 10 nucleotides match TRBD1. Germline V gene sequence: CDR1 MNHEY, CDR2 SVGAGI. The V and J ends lost 5 bases and 6 bases, in that order; junction bases with no gene match: 4. The CDR3 is made up of 13 amino acids. CDR3 sequence: CASSRDRGGEQYF. CDR3 nucleotides: TGTGCCAGCAGTCGGGACAGGGGTGGCGAGCAGTACTTC.

CDR3 coding DNA: TGTGCCAGCAGCGTTGGCCCCGGGACAGGGTACTCTGGGGCCAACGTCCTGACTTTC. Translating gives CASSVGPGTGYSGANVLTF. The chain recombines TRBV9 with TRBJ2-6, with 9 bases aligning to TRBD1. V gave up 2 bases and J gave up 0 bases; unmatched junction bases: 9. Germline V gene sequence: CDR1 SGDLS, CDR2 YYNGEE. This CDR3 has 19 amino acids.

The chain recombines TRBV6-5 with TRBJ2-3; maybe TRBD2 (5 bases). CDR3 length: 14 amino acids. The germline V and J ends were trimmed by 6 bases and 1 base, with 11 bases remaining between them. CDR1 is MNHEY and CDR2 is SVGAGI in the germline V gene. Here the CDR3 reads CASRVTGGTDTQYF. The CDR3 DNA reads as TGTGCCAGCAGGGTAACCGGGGGCACAGATACGCAGTATTTT.

The gene calls are TRBV2 and TRBJ2-7; the match to TRBD2 covers 7 bases. V lost 1 base, J lost 2 bases, and 2 bases stayed unmatched. CDR1 and CDR2 from the germline V gene are SNHLY and FYNNEI. The CDR3 sequence is 14 residues long. The CDR3 region is CASSEGRGAYEQYF. As DNA, the CDR3 is TGTGCCAGCAGTGAAGGTCGGGGGGCCTACGAGCAGTACTTC.

In this sample, this clone turned up once. The V and J genes are TRBV6-6 and TRBJ1-2; D remains ambiguous. CDR3 length equals 16 residues. The germline V and J ends were trimmed by 6 bases and 3 bases, with 20 bases remaining between them. CDR1 and CDR2 from the germline V gene are MNHNY and SVGAGI (reference sequence). CDR3 protein: CASSPHNSNRDYGYTF. Here the CDR3 DNA reads TGTGCCAGCAGCCCCCATAACAGCAACAGAGACTATGGCTACACCTTC.

This CDR3 reads CASRTGGRYNEQFF. The CDR3 DNA is TGTGCCAGCAGAACAGGGGGCCGCTACAATGAGCAGTTCTTC. V gene TRBV28 combines with J gene TRBJ2-1, with 9 bases aligning to TRBD1. The germline V gene encodes CDR1 MDHEN and CDR2 SYDVKM. V lost 6 bases, J lost 3 bases, and 3 bases stayed unmatched. The CDR3 spans 14 residues.

This clone was observed a few times. This sequence joins TRBV2 and TRBJ1-5, with D unclear. This CDR3 is built from 13 residues. Germline CDR1 SNHLY, CDR2 FYNNEI. Trimming stripped 5 bases from V and 0 bases from J, with 5 bases between. As DNA, the CDR3 is TGTGCCAGCAGTTTTTATAGCAATCAGCCCCAGCATTTT. It specifies CASSFYSNQPQHF.

The chain carries TRBV4-2 and TRBJ2-3; 14 positions agree with TRBD2. Germline V gives CDR1 LGHNA, CDR2 YNFKEQ. This CDR3 comprises 23 residues. J gave up 0 bases and V 0 bases, and 17 bases lay outside the gene matches. This CDR3 is CASSQDWTSGRREVWGSTDTQYF. In DNA form, the CDR3 reads TGTGCCAGCAGCCAAGATTGGACTAGCGGGAGGCGTGAAGTTTGGGGTAGCACAGATACGCAGTATTTT.

This clone has just one count. The rearrangement uses TRBV4-3 and TRBJ2-7, with D perhaps TRBD2 (6 bases). This CDR3 spans 16 amino acids. The V end was cut by 4 bases, the J end by 2 bases, with 18 bases between. Germline V gene sequence: CDR1 LGHNA, CDR2 YSLEER. CDR3 sequence (DNA): TGCGCCAGCAGCCGAGACGCGGGACTTACAACCTACGAGCAGTACTTC. Translated, it gives CASSRDAGLTTYEQYF.

CDR3 in amino acids: CASSEGWDSSYEQYF. The CDR3 DNA is TGTGCCAGCAGTGAAGGGTGGGACTCCTCCTACGAGCAGTACTTC. The rearrangement uses TRBV6-1 and TRBJ2-7; D possibly corresponds to TRBD2 (6 bases). V lost 1 base, J lost 0 bases, and 10 bases lay in between. Per germline, CDR1 MNHNS and CDR2 SASEGT. The CDR3 totals 15 residues.

J is TRBJ2-7 and V is TRBV5-6; unclear D gene. V lost 1 base and J 3 bases, leaving 20 bases between the germline ends. CDR1 is SGHDT and CDR2 is YYEEEE in the germline V gene. The CDR3 is 17 residues long. In DNA, the CDR3 is TGTGCCAGCAGCTTGTTTTCATTTCGGAAGAGTGTCTACGAGCAGTACTTC. It encodes CASSLFSFRKSVYEQYF.

The rearrangement joins TRBV21-1 to TRBJ1-1; TRBD1, the D gene given by the table, was not confirmed from the DNA. TRBV21-1 is tagged as a pseudogene. This CDR3 has 17 residues. The CDR3 coding sequence is TGTGCCAGCAGCAATATGCCCTTGAACAGGTGCTCCCCTGAAGCTTTCTTT. This encodes CASSNMPLNRCSPEAFF.

A few counts support this clone. The chain recombines TRBV6-6 with TRBJ1-1; no definite D call. The CDR3 extends over 15 amino acids. Germline loops: CDR1 MNHNY, CDR2 SVGAGI (reference sequence). Between the trimmed V and J ends, which lost 3 bases and 0 bases, there was a span of 11 bases. CDR3 protein: CASSYEAVMNTEAFF. The CDR3 DNA follows: TGTGCCAGCAGTTATGAGGCTGTAATGAACACTGAAGCTTTCTTT.

V gene TRBV5-1 combines with J gene TRBJ2-2; 10 bases map to TRBD1. CDR3 size: 17 residues. The J segment lost 1 base and the V segment lost 3 bases, leaving 6 bases of the junction unmatched. The germline V gene has CDR1 SGHRS and CDR2 YFSETQ. CDR3 in amino acids: CASSYRQGARNTGELFF. The CDR3 DNA follows: TGCGCCAGCAGCTACCGACAGGGGGCTCGGAACACCGGGGAGCTGTTTTTT.

Only a few counts were recorded for this clone. V gene TRBV6-5 combines with J gene TRBJ1-2; no clear D gene. The CDR3 has 12 amino acids. Germline assignment: CDR1 MNHEY and CDR2 SVGAGI. Trimming removed 5 bases from V and 7 bases from J, with 11 bases in between. CDR3 residues: CASSPLSAGYTF. CDR3 DNA sequence: TGTGCCAGCAGTCCCCTTAGCGCTGGCTACACCTTC.

V is TRBV10-3 and J is TRBJ2-7; 9 bases map to TRBD1. This CDR3 contains 14 residues. Unmatched junction bases numbered 7, after V lost 6 bases and J lost 4 bases. Looked up from germline, CDR1 is ENHRY and CDR2 is SYGVKD. CDR3 region: CAIRGQGSFYEQYF. The CDR3 DNA reads TGTGCCATCAGGGGACAGGGAAGTTTTTACGAGCAGTACTTC.

The J gene is TRBJ1-1, the V gene TRBV14, with D perhaps matching TRBD1 (5 bases). Trimming removed 0 bases from V and 2 bases from J, with 13 bases in between. The CDR3 length is 16 residues. Germline loops: CDR1 SGHDN, CDR2 FVKESK. This CDR3 is CASSQDRTPKNTEAFF. Here the CDR3 DNA reads TGTGCCAGCAGCCAAGATCGGACACCAAAAAACACTGAAGCTTTCTTT. Supplemented by reference TRBV14 and TRBJ1-1, the full variable domain reads EAGVTQFPSHSVIEKGQTVTLRCDPISGHDNLYWYRRVMGKEIKFLLHFVKESKQDESGMPNNRFLAERTGGTYSTLKVQPAELEDSGVYFCASSQDRTPKNTEAFFGQGTRLTVV.

The gene calls are TRBV25-1 and TRBJ1-6; D remains ambiguous. Trimming stripped 1 base from V and 7 bases from J, with 5 bases between. The CDR3 is made up of 13 amino acids. Germline loops: CDR1 MGHDK, CDR2 SYGVNS. CDR3 sequence reads: CASSESENSPLHF. The CDR3 DNA reads TGTGCCAGCAGTGAATCGGAAAATTCACCCCTCCACTTT.

This sequence joins TRBV19 and TRBJ2-2, with 14 bases fitting TRBD2. V lost 4 bases, J lost 4 bases, and 14 bases stayed unmatched. The germline V gene encodes CDR1 LNHDA and CDR2 SQIVND (reference sequence). The CDR3 is made up of 20 amino acids. This CDR3 is CASSKRPGLAGERITGELFF. The CDR3 DNA reads as TGTGCCAGTAGTAAACGCCCGGGACTAGCGGGGGAGAGGATCACCGGGGAGCTGTTTTTT. Together with reference TRBV19 and TRBJ2-2, the CDR3 gives the full variable domain: DGGITQSPKYLFRKEGQNVTLSCEQNLNHDAMYWYRQDPGQGLRLIYYSQIVNDFQKGDIAEGYSVSREKKESFPLTVTSAQKNPTAFYLCASSKRPGLAGERITGELFFGEGSRLTVL.

V and J are TRBV30 and TRBJ1-5; TRBD1 matches 7 bases. J gave up 7 bases and V 0 bases, and 9 bases lay outside the gene matches. This CDR3 spans 15 amino acids. Germline V gene lookup returns CDR1 GTSNPN and CDR2 SVGIG (reference sequence). CDR3 DNA: TGTGCCTGGAGTGTAGGGCAGGGGGGAATGCAGCCCCAGCATTTT. Encoded protein: CAWSVGQGGMQPQHF. Full variable domain (remainder filled in from reference TRBV30 and TRBJ1-5): SQTIHQWPATLVQPVGSPLSLECTVEGTSNPNLYWYRQAAGRGLQLLFYSVGIGQISSEVPQNLSASRPQDRQFILSSKKLLLSDSGFYLCAWSVGQGGMQPQHFGDGTRLSIL.

This rearrangement joins TRBV5-1 to TRBJ1-1, with TRBD1 as a possible D gene (5 bases). V gave up 4 bases and J gave up 0 bases, with 10 bases separating them. Germline CDR1 reads SGHRS; CDR2 reads YFSETQ. This CDR3 has 14 residues. CDR3 residues: CASSGSGLNTEAFF. In nucleotides, the CDR3 is TGCGCCAGCAGCGGGTCGGGGCTGAACACTGAAGCTTTCTTT.

This sequence joins TRBV11-2 and TRBJ1-2, with a tentative D call TRBD1 (5 bases). This CDR3 contains 12 residues. Germline values: CDR1 SGHAT, CDR2 FQNNGV. Trimming removed 5 bases from V and 8 bases from J, with 12 bases in between. CDR3 DNA: TGTGCCAGCAGCACCGGGACCGCAGGCTACACCTTC. Translated, it gives CASSTGTAGYTF. The full variable domain, its missing parts supplied by reference TRBV11-2 and TRBJ1-2, is EAGVAQSPRYKIIEKRQSVAFWCNPISGHATLYWYQQILGQGPKLLIQFQNNGVVDDSQLPKDRFSAERLKGVDSTLKIQPAKLEDSAVYLCASSTGTAGYTFGSGTRLTVV.

The chain recombines TRBV2 with TRBJ2-2; D unresolved. Deletions cut 1 base from V and 0 bases from J, with 9 bases between. CDR1 is SNHLY and CDR2 is FYNNEI in the germline V gene. The CDR3 runs to 16 residues. CDR3 residues: CASSEEAPSNTGELFF. CDR3 DNA sequence: TGTGCCAGCAGTGAAGAAGCGCCCTCGAACACCGGGGAGCTGTTTTTT.